This is a list of T cell receptor beta chains from one sample in a study of regulatory T cells in long-lasting Graves disease. Each CDR3 protein gets one entry after TCRdb re-called the multiplex PCR reads with MiXCR. The sample contains hundreds of thousands of distinct CDR3 sequences, 15% to 20% of which appear only once. The data were also submitted as part of a second study, on T cells in Graves' hyperthyroidism and ophthalmopathy.

The material sequenced was peripheral blood mononuclear cells (PBMCs), taken at new diagnosis, from a patient treated with antithyroid drugs. Receptors were obtained from a woman aged 35-65 years with Graves disease. Each CDR3 is given with its conserved first and last residue. Fields, in order: J gene, CDR3 length, D gene, V gene, clone size, CDR3 protein, CDR3 DNA. D genes are given only for firm matches. Clone size appears in some rows only: once, few, many, or a class for an expanded clone.

>TRBJ2-3|14|NA|TRBV5-1|many
CASSSGTLTDTQYF
TGCGCCAGCAGCTCCGGGACACTCACAGATACGCAGTATTTT
>TRBJ2-1|16|TRBD1|TRBV6-1|NA
CASSDGDRGGRNEQFF
TGTGCCAGCAGTGACGGGGACAGGGGAGGTCGGAATGAGCAGTTCTTC
>TRBJ2-1|17|TRBD2|TRBV5-1|many
CASSSGLAGVFYNEQFF
TGCGCCAGCAGCAGCGGACTAGCGGGGGTCTTCTACAATGAGCAGTTCTTC
>TRBJ1-1|16|TRBD1|TRBV19|NA
CASSPTRQGVNTEAFF
TGTGCCAGTAGTCCGACACGACAGGGGGTTAACACTGAAGCTTTCTTT
>TRBJ2-1|14|TRBD2|TRBV3-1|many
CASSRGLADNEQFF
TGTGCCAGCAGCCGCGGACTAGCGGATAATGAGCAGTTCTTC
>TRBJ2-3|14|TRBD2|TRBV19|few
CASRGSGEADTQYF
TGTGCCAGTAGGGGTAGCGGGGAAGCAGATACGCAGTATTTT
>TRBJ1-2|13|NA|TRBV3-1|many
CASSQVASYGYTF
TGTGCCAGCAGCCAAGTGGCCTCATATGGCTACACCTTC
>TRBJ2-1|14|NA|TRBV3-1|NA
CASSQDAGANEQFF
TGTGCCAGCAGCCAAGACGCGGGGGCCAACGAGCAGTTCTTC
>TRBJ1-1|11|NA|TRBV30|many
CAWSVNTEAFF
TGTGCCTGGAGTGTAAACACTGAAGCTTTCTTT
>TRBJ1-5|14|NA|TRBV11-2|many
CASSFNRLGQPQHF
TGTGCCAGCAGCTTTAACAGGCTGGGTCAGCCCCAGCATTTT
>TRBJ2-1|14|TRBD2|TRBV28|NA
CATTSGGSYNEQFF
TGTGCCACCACGAGCGGGGGGTCCTACAATGAGCAGTTCTTC
>TRBJ2-1|11|NA|TRBV18|many
CASSRGDEQFF
TGTGCCAGCTCGAGGGGGGATGAGCAGTTCTTC
>TRBJ1-3|14|NA|TRBV10-3|NA
CAIGGTVAGNTIYF
TGTGCCATCGGCGGCACGGTCGCTGGAAACACCATATATTTT
>TRBJ1-1|14|NA|TRBV6-5|many
CASSSLVGDTEAFF
TGTGCCAGCAGTTCTCTCGTGGGGGACACTGAAGCTTTCTTT
>TRBJ2-5|14|TRBD2|TRBV2|many
CASSGSGGRETQYF
TGTGCCAGCAGCGGTAGCGGGGGGAGAGAGACCCAGTACTTC
>TRBJ2-5|15|NA|TRBV30|many
CAWSLTGHLQETQYF
TGTGCCTGGTCCTTAACGGGACACTTGCAAGAGACCCAGTACTTC
>TRBJ2-7|14|NA|TRBV19|NA
CASSTGWGIYEQYF
TGTGCCAGTAGTACGGGTTGGGGTATCTACGAGCAGTACTTC
>TRBJ2-1|11|NA|TRBV2|NA
CASSGENGQFF
TGTGCCAGCAGTGGGGAAAATGGGCAGTTCTTC
>TRBJ1-5|16|NA|TRBV7-8|NA
CASSLEGEHSNQPQHF
TGTGCCAGCAGCTTAGAGGGAGAGCATAGCAATCAGCCCCAGCATTTT
>TRBJ1-4|11|NA|TRBV15|few
CATSIRGKLFF
TGTGCCACCAGCATTCGTGGAAAACTGTTTTTT
>TRBJ1-2|13|NA|TRBV30|many
CAWSATGGFGYTF
TGTGCCTGGAGTGCAACAGGAGGTTTTGGCTACACCTTC
>TRBJ1-4|13|NA|TRBV7-2|NA
CASSLDDLSKLFF
TGTGCCAGCAGCTTAGACGATCTAAGTAAACTGTTTTTT
>TRBJ1-6|15|TRBD1|TRBV6-1|many
CASTPEGQGLSPLHF
TGTGCCAGCACCCCGGAGGGACAGGGTTTATCACCCCTCCACTTT
>TRBJ2-7|15|NA|TRBV27|many
CASSLTSAVPYEQYF
TGTGCCAGCAGCCTGACGTCGGCAGTTCCTTACGAGCAGTACTTC
>TRBJ2-3|16|TRBD2|TRBV12-3/TRBV12-4|many
CASSTTSGGSTDTQYF
TGTGCCAGCAGTACGACTAGCGGGGGGAGCACAGATACGCAGTATTTT
>TRBJ1-4|15|NA|TRBV27|NA
CASSIGLATNEKLFF
TGTGCCAGCAGTATCGGACTTGCAACTAATGAAAAACTGTTTTTT
>TRBJ2-7|16|TRBD2|TRBV28|many
CASREAGLATTYEQYF
TGTGCCAGCAGGGAAGCCGGACTAGCGACTACCTACGAGCAGTACTTC
>TRBJ2-5|13|TRBD1|TRBV2|many
CASMGQGARTQYF
TGTGCCAGCATGGGACAGGGGGCCAGGACCCAGTACTTC
>TRBJ2-7|15|TRBD1|TRBV3-1|many
CASSLPGQGPYEQYF
TGTGCCAGCAGCCTACCGGGACAGGGGCCGTACGAGCAGTACTTC
>TRBJ2-7|13|NA|TRBV12-3/TRBV12-4|many
CASSSGVLSEQYF
TGTGCCAGCAGTTCGGGGGTACTCTCCGAGCAGTACTTC
>TRBJ2-7|17|NA|TRBV12-3/TRBV12-4|many
CASSLRRLKARSYEQYF
TGTGCCAGCAGTTTACGGCGTCTTAAAGCAAGGTCCTACGAGCAGTACTTC
>TRBJ2-7|16|TRBD2|TRBV4-2|NA
CASSQELSGGSYEQYF
TGTGCCAGCAGCCAAGAGCTGAGCGGGGGTTCCTACGAGCAGTACTTC
>TRBJ1-2|14|NA|TRBV5-1|NA
CASSSLGGRGGYTF
TGCGCCAGCAGCTCTCTGGGGGGGAGAGGCGGCTACACCTTC
>TRBJ2-1|18|NA|TRBV7-9|few
CASSLGSLGGPNYNEQFF
TGTGCCAGCAGCTTAGGGTCCCTTGGGGGGCCCAACTACAATGAGCAGTTCTTC
>TRBJ2-7|12|NA|TRBV6-2/TRBV6-3|few
CASSSAGLEQYF
TGTGCCAGCAGTTCAGCAGGGTTAGAGCAGTACTTC
>TRBJ1-4|15|NA|TRBV7-6|NA
CASSLGVGRREKLFF
TGTGCCAGCAGCTTAGGGGTAGGACGGCGGGAAAAACTGTTTTTT